This is a list of T cell receptor beta chains from one sample in a study of post-analysis software for immune sequencing data. MiXCR was run by TCRdb on the PCR reads, yielding one entry per CDR3 protein. The repertoire holds 740,000 or so distinct CDR3 sequences, with roughly 50% as singletons. The sequenced material came from blood. The receptors here all came from a girl aged 10-17 years with multiple sclerosis. Both conserved end residues are part of each CDR3. Clone size appears in some rows only: once, few, many, or a class for an expanded clone.

j_gene,v_gene,abundance,CDR3aa
-,TRBV7-9,-,CASLGLAGFEQYF
TRBJ2-1,TRBV29-1,-,CSVTGGSDSYNEQFF
TRBJ2-5,TRBV7-9,-,CASSLSQRGGTTRFQETQYF
TRBJ2-3,TRBV29-1,-,CSVDGTYNTDTQYF
TRBJ2-3,TRBV10-3,-,CAISGASTDTQYF
TRBJ2-7,TRBV4-2,-,CASSQDSFQTSGGLYEQYF
TRBJ1-2,TRBV11-2,few,CASSPNSGFYGYTF
-,TRBV7-2,-,CASRKGSGGYEQYF
TRBJ2-5,TRBV5-5,-,CASSLAIHTPGQYF
TRBJ2-4,TRBV6-5,-,CASKEPGRSIQYF
TRBJ2-1,TRBV29-1,-,CSVASGAYNEQFF
TRBJ2-7,TRBV7-9,-,CANSSPGQTYEQYF
TRBJ1-4,TRBV20-1,-,CSALPGPGDEKLFF
TRBJ1-5,TRBV6-2/TRBV6-3,-,CASRGTERNQPQHF
TRBJ2-5,TRBV27,-,CASSTYSDREETQYF